This TCR beta chain originates from a study of Ad26.COV2.S vaccination and SARS-CoV-2 variants. The overall study: Ad26.COV2.S, an intramuscular injection, was given once or twice 56 days apart.

Study-level results: Vaccinated individuals (as opposed to placebo recipients) had higher spike-specific TCR breadth.

V gave up 0 bases and J gave up 5 bases, with 7 bases separating them. The germline CDR1 and CDR2 sequences are MNHNY and SVGAGI (reference sequence). The CDR3 is 13 residues long. TCRdb's table, derived via immunoSEQ multiplex PCR, lists solely in-frame clones and lacks some. The sample contains about 350,000 clones, roughly 89% of which appear only once. The treatment: roughly 18 received Ad26.COV2.S at low or high dose, single or two shots; 5 received placebo; per-sample allocation not given. Day 63 after the first vaccine or placebo injection was the time point for sampling. What was given as vaccine was an Ad26 vector encoding Wuhan-strain SARS-CoV-2 spike. A remark on this clone: The target antigen is unknown.

This chain joins TRBV6-6 and TRBJ2-5; possibly TRBD1 for D (6 bases). The sequence was collected from a person aged 18-65 years who received the Ad26.COV2.S COVID-19 vaccine or a placebo. Sequencing was performed on peripheral blood, taken in a trial of Ad26.COV2.S vaccine versus placebo. CDR3 protein: CASSYSRGETQYF. The CDR3 nucleotides read TGTGCCAGCAGTTACTCTAGGGGGGAGACCCAGTACTTC.